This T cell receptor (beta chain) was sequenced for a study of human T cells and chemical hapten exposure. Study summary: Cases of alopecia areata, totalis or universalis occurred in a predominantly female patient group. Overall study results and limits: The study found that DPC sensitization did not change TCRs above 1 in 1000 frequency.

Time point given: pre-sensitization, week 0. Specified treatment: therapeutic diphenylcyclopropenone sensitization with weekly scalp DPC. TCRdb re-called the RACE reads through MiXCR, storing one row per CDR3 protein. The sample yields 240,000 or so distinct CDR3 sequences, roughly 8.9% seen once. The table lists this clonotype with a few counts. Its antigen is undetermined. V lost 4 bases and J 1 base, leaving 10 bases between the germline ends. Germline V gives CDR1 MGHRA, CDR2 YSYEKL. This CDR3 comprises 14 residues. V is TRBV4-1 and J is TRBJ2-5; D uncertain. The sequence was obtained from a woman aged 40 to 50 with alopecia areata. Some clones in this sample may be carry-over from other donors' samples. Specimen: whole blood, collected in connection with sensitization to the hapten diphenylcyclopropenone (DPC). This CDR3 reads CASSPTLLQETQYF. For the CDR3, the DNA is TGCGCCAGCAGCCCCACCCTACTCCAAGAGACCCAGTACTTC.